Listed here are 31 T cell receptor beta chains from one sample, sequenced in a study of blood T cells in healthy people across ages (dated by TCRdb to between 2014 and 2017). Library preparation was by 5' RACE. Sequencing was performed on an Illumina HiSeq 2500. The second PCR ran for about 6 to 11 cycles and used a J-beta primer mix along with a sample-barcoded 5' primer. Using fastp trimming at Q25 and MiXCR clonotype assembly, TCRdb reanalyzed the public sequencing data and kept in-frame beta chains. Each record represents a unique CDR3 protein, reported with the most common genes and DNA among its rows. Here the sample has 790,000 or so distinct CDR3 sequences; about 47% occur a single time. The ten largest clonotypes hold 15% to 20% of the sample. Sequencing used blood. All receptors come from a man older than 75 in good health.

The V and J genes are TRBV24-1 and TRBJ2-4; D is possibly TRBD2 (6 bases). The CDR3 totals 13 residues. Trimming removed 5 bases from V and 2 bases from J, with 6 bases in between. The germline CDR1 and CDR2 sequences are KGHDR and SFDVKD. The CDR3 sequence is CATSGGTKNIQYF. CDR3 bases: TGTGCCACCAGTGGCGGGACCAAAAACATTCAGTACTTC.

The V and J genes are TRBV5-1 and TRBJ2-2; no reliable D call. Germline assignment: CDR1 SGHRS and CDR2 YFSETQ. Trimming stripped 4 bases from V and 9 bases from J, with 25 bases between. The CDR3 loop spans 17 amino acids. Here the CDR3 reads CASSPAPGPTFNRELFF. Here the CDR3 DNA reads TGCGCCAGCAGCCCCGCACCCGGACCCACGTTCAACAGGGAGCTGTTTTTT.

The chain is built from TRBV28 and TRBJ1-6, with D unclear. The V gene lost 3 bases and the J gene lost 0 bases, with 12 bases spanning the gap. CDR3 length equals 17 residues. Germline V gives CDR1 MDHEN, CDR2 SYDVKM. This CDR3 reads CASSLDVHSSYNSPLHF. CDR3 nucleotide sequence: TGTGCCAGCAGTTTGGACGTCCATAGCTCCTATAATTCACCCCTCCACTTT.

This chain links TRBV12-3 or TRBV12-4 with TRBJ2-7; D tentatively fits TRBD1 or TRBD2 (5 bases each). V was cut by 6 bases and J by 3 bases, with 15 bases left in between. The length of the CDR3 is 14 residues. CDR3 residues: CASRFGGSFYEQYF. CDR3 bases: TGTGCCAGCAGGTTTGGGGGAAGCTTCTACGAGCAGTACTTC.

V gene TRBV4-1 combines with J gene TRBJ1-1; TRBD1 agrees at 10 bases. CDR3 length: 14 amino acids. CDR1 and CDR2 (germline): MGHRA, YSYEKL. J was trimmed by 0 bases and V by 6 bases; bases with no gene match: 1. CDR3 nucleotide sequence: TGCGCCAGCAGGGACAGGGGGATGAACACTGAAGCTTTCTTT. It yields the protein CASRDRGMNTEAFF.

The V and J genes are TRBV12-3 or TRBV12-4 and TRBJ2-5, with 8 nucleotides matching TRBD1. The CDR3 has 13 amino acids. After removal of 3 bases from V and 11 bases from J, the junction contained 8 bases not matched to a gene. The CDR3 reads CASSFAGGGEQYF. CDR3 bases: TGTGCCAGCAGTTTTGCAGGGGGCGGTGAGCAGTACTTC.

This clonotype has more than one count but fewer than ten. The chain carries TRBV29-1 and TRBJ2-5; D tentatively reads TRBD1 or TRBD2 (6 bases each). The germline V gene encodes CDR1 SQVTM and CDR2 ANQGSEA. Trimming pared 7 bases from V and 4 bases from J, leaving 22 bases between. The CDR3 runs 15 residues. The CDR3 DNA reads as TGCAGCGCAACACCCGAGGGGGGTGCTGGAGAGACCCAGTACTTC. Amino acids: CSATPEGGAGETQYF.

As to this clonotype: Just one base apart from a much larger clone, this may be a read error. V gene TRBV9 combines with J gene TRBJ1-1, with D unclear. This CDR3 has 13 residues. Trimming pared 4 bases from V and 3 bases from J, leaving 10 bases between. The V gene's germline CDR1 is SGDLS and CDR2 YYNGEE. CDR3 protein: CASSLDGDTEAFF. The CDR3, as DNA: TGTGCCAGCAGCTTGGACGGGGACACTGAAGCTTTCTTT. Looking up the rest from reference TRBV9 and TRBJ1-1 gives the full variable domain: DSGVTQTPKHLITATGQRVTLRCSPRSGDLSVYWYQQSLDQGLQFLIQYYNGEERAKGNILERFSAQQFPDLHSELNLSSLELGDSALYFCASSLDGDTEAFFGQGTRLTVV.

The table lists this clonotype with a few counts. The genes are TRBV7-8 and TRBJ1-3; D is unresolved. Deletions cut 2 bases from V and 5 bases from J, with 7 bases between. Germline CDR1 SGHVS, CDR2 FQNEAQ. This CDR3 has 13 amino acids. Here the CDR3 reads CASSLQLRNTIYF. The CDR3 DNA reads as TGTGCCAGCAGCTTACAGCTCAGAAACACCATATATTTT.

This clonotype was counted a few times. It may be a read error: a sequence one base away is much more abundant. The genes are TRBV11-1 and TRBJ1-5; D unclear. The CDR3 is 13 residues long. CDR1 and CDR2 (germline): SGHAT, FQDESV (reference sequence). V lost 3 bases and J 0 bases, leaving 3 bases between the germline ends. The CDR3 protein is CASSFSSNQPQHF. The CDR3 DNA sequence: TGTGCCAGCAGCTTTAGTAGCAATCAGCCCCAGCATTTT.

This sequence joins TRBV10-1 and TRBJ2-7, with 7 bases aligning to TRBD1. CDR1 is WNHNN and CDR2 is SYGVQD in the germline V gene (reference sequence). CDR3 length: 15 amino acids. Trimming took 0 bases from V and 5 from J; bases not matched to a gene: 7. The CDR3 reads CASSESGDRANEQYF. The CDR3 DNA is TGCGCCAGCAGTGAGTCTGGAGACAGGGCAAACGAGCAGTACTTC.

This clonotype has a handful of counts. The V gene is TRBV7-3, the J gene TRBJ2-3; D not resolved. This CDR3 region has 14 residues. Between the trimmed V and J ends, which lost 5 bases and 4 bases, there was a span of 13 bases. Germline lookup yields CDR1 SGHTA and CDR2 FQGTGA. CDR3 protein: CASSESTSSDTQYF. Here the CDR3 DNA reads TGTGCCAGCAGCGAGTCGACATCATCAGATACGCAGTATTTT. The full variable domain, rest sourced from reference TRBV7-3 and TRBJ2-3, is GAGVSQTPSNKVTEKGKYVELRCDPISGHTALYWYRQSLGQGPEFLIYFQGTGAADDSGLPNDRFFAVRPEGSVSTLKIQRTERGDSAVYLCASSESTSSDTQYFGPGTRLTVL.

A word on this clonotype: One end of the junction varies from germline; a read error may be responsible. This sequence joins TRBV19 and TRBJ2-7; unclear D gene. Germline V gene sequence: CDR1 LNHDA, CDR2 SQIVND (reference sequence). CDR3 size: 14 residues. In DNA, the CDR3 is TGTGCCAGGAGTATATATGAATCCCCCGACGAGCAGTACTTC. Amino acid sequence: CARSIYESPDEQYF.

The V and J genes are TRBV12-3 or TRBV12-4 and TRBJ2-1; 8 bases map to TRBD2. TRBJ2-7 explains the end of the DNA better; the J call may be wrong. The CDR3 has 15 residues. As DNA, the CDR3 is TGTGCCAGCAGCAGACTAAGCGGGGGATACAATGAGCAGTACTTC. Its translation is CASSRLSGGYNEQYF.

In its sample, this clonotype was seen a few times. Written as DNA, the CDR3 is TGCAGTGCTAGAGATCAAGCGGGGCCTAGGAGCTACAATGAGCAGTTCTTC. Translated: CSARDQAGPRSYNEQFF. The J gene is TRBJ2-1, the V gene TRBV20-1; TRBD2 aligns across 7 bases. Germline CDR1 is DFQATT and CDR2 is SNEGSKA (reference sequence). There are 17 residues in the CDR3. The trim removed 0 bases at V and 3 bases at J, leaving 11 bases unmatched.

The chain has TRBV28 and TRBJ2-1, with TRBD2 matching 12 bases. The germline V gene encodes CDR1 MDHEN and CDR2 SYDVKM. This CDR3 is 15 amino acids long. V lost 5 bases, J lost 4 bases, and 3 bases stayed unmatched. The CDR3 DNA reads TGTGCCAGCAGTCCTAGCGGGAGGGGTTACAATGAGCAGTTCTTC. It encodes CASSPSGRGYNEQFF.

This clonotype was seen a few times. The chain is built from TRBV28 and TRBJ1-5; D perhaps matches TRBD1 (5 bases). V gave up 6 bases and J gave up 7 bases, with 13 bases separating them. The CDR3 extends over 13 amino acids. The germline CDR1 and CDR2 sequences are MDHEN and SYDVKM. The DNA of the CDR3 is TGTGCCAGCAGCTATGGGGCAGGCCAGCCCCAGCATTTT. Protein: CASSYGAGQPQHF.

Only a few counts were recorded for this clonotype. The rearrangement uses TRBV7-9 and TRBJ2-7; 9 bases are shared with TRBD2. The CDR3 sequence is 15 residues long. Germline CDR1 is SEHNR and CDR2 is FQNEAQ (reference sequence). J lost 3 bases, V lost 4 bases, and 7 bases had no gene match. CDR3 sequence: CASSSPTSGLYEQYF. CDR3 DNA sequence: TGTGCCAGCAGCTCTCCGACTAGCGGTCTCTACGAGCAGTACTTC.

A few counts support this clonotype. The CDR3 DNA reads as TGCAGCGGGAGTACAGGGGGCAGTGAAAAACTGTTTTTT. The encoded protein is CSGSTGGSEKLFF. The chain has TRBV20-1 and TRBJ1-4, with 9 nucleotides matching TRBD1. This CDR3 has 13 residues. The germline V gene encodes CDR1 DFQATT and CDR2 SNEGSKA (reference sequence).

V is TRBV3-1 and J is TRBJ2-2; 9 bases align to TRBD2. After removal of 0 bases from V and 6 bases from J, the junction contained 11 bases not matched to a gene. Germline V gene sequence: CDR1 LGHDT, CDR2 YNNKEL (reference sequence). CDR3 size: 18 residues. CDR3: CASSQDAGRGGQSGELFF. The CDR3 DNA reads TGTGCCAGCAGCCAAGACGCCGGGCGGGGGGGTCAATCCGGGGAGCTGTTTTTT.

V usage is TRBV4-1 and J usage is TRBJ2-4; 9 bases fit TRBD1. The J call is uncertain, as TRBJ2-7 better fits the DNA end. This CDR3 region has 14 residues. The germline V gene encodes CDR1 MGHRA and CDR2 YSYEKL. The CDR3 is CASSQYRGPYEQYF. As DNA, the CDR3 is TGCGCCAGCAGCCAGTACAGGGGGCCCTACGAGCAGTACTTC.

The chain uses TRBV4-2 and TRBJ2-1; D is unresolved. The CDR3 extends over 12 amino acids. Germline CDR1 is LGHNA and CDR2 is YNFKEQ. V dropped 2 bases and J dropped 13 bases, with 12 bases sitting between them. The CDR3 DNA reads as TGTGCCAGCAGCCAATTTGGCAAGACCCAGTTCTTC. Its protein product is CASSQFGKTQFF.

This clonotype was seen only once. This rearrangement joins TRBV7-2 to TRBJ2-5, with D uncertain. Germline assignment: CDR1 SGHTA and CDR2 FQGNSA. CDR3 size: 13 residues. V was trimmed by 4 bases and J by 1 base, leaving 7 bases between them. The CDR3 nucleotides are TGTGCCAGCAGCTGTCCGAGCCAAGAGACCCAGTACTTC. It specifies CASSCPSQETQYF.

This chain uses TRBV6-2 or TRBV6-3 with TRBJ2-2, with D perhaps matching TRBD1 (5 bases). Per the germline V gene, CDR1 is MNHEY and CDR2 is SVGEGT. Trimming stripped 0 bases from V and 1 base from J, with 12 bases between. The CDR3 consists of 17 residues. DNA of the CDR3: TGTGCCAGCAGTTACTCCTCAGGGATTCTGAACACCGGGGAGCTGTTTTTT. This translates into CASSYSSGILNTGELFF.

The table lists this clonotype with a few counts. The rearrangement joins TRBV7-2 to TRBJ2-2; D gene uncertain. The CDR3 consists of 14 residues. The V gene lost 5 bases and the J gene lost 1 base, with 8 bases spanning the gap. Germline V gives CDR1 SGHTA, CDR2 FQGNSA. Here the CDR3 reads CASSGRLNTGELFF. The CDR3 bases are TGTGCCAGCAGCGGCCGGCTGAACACCGGGGAGCTGTTTTTT.

The J gene is TRBJ2-1, the V gene TRBV20-1; unclear D gene. The CDR3 sequence is 14 residues long. Per the germline V gene, CDR1 is DFQATT and CDR2 is SNEGSKA (reference sequence). Trimming took 0 bases from V and 8 from J, leaving 14 bases between them. The CDR3 nucleotides read TGCAGTGCTAGAGAGGTGGGCCAAAGGGATGAGCAGTTCTTC. This sequence encodes CSAREVGQRDEQFF.

Concerning this clonotype itself: The junction differs from germline at one of its ends, possibly a read error. The chain is built from TRBV6-2 or TRBV6-3 and TRBJ1-3, with D unresolved. The V gene's germline CDR1 is MNHEY and CDR2 SVGEGT. The CDR3 consists of 14 residues. CDR3 loop: CASGTREAGNTTYF. For the CDR3, the DNA is TGTGCCAGCGGCACACGGGAGGCCGGAAACACCACATATTTT.

The genes are TRBV7-2 and TRBJ2-2; 7 positions match TRBD1. V lost 2 bases and J lost 8; bases outside the gene matches: 5. Per germline, CDR1 SGHTA and CDR2 FQGNSA. The CDR3 has 14 amino acids. The CDR3 bases are TGTGCCAGCAGCTTAACCCAGGGGGTTGGGGAGCTGTTTTTT. The encoded protein is CASSLTQGVGELFF.

The genes are TRBV11-3 and TRBJ2-1; D might be TRBD2 (6 bases). Germline CDR1 is SGHNT and CDR2 is YENEEA. This CDR3 is 15 amino acids long. Trimming left V 2 bases short and J 5 bases short, with 13 bases between. As DNA, the CDR3 is TGTGCCAGCAGCTTAAAATCCGGAGGGGACAATGAGCAGTTCTTC. It encodes CASSLKSGGDNEQFF.

The gene calls are TRBV6-1 and TRBJ2-3; D gene ambiguous. Germline V gives CDR1 MNHNS, CDR2 SASEGT. The CDR3 length is 12 residues. The V gene lost 5 bases and the J gene lost 9 bases, with 12 bases spanning the gap. This chain's CDR3 is CASSIERRTQYF. For the CDR3, the DNA is TGTGCCAGCAGTATAGAGAGACGCACGCAGTATTTT.

This clonotype was found a few times. The chain has TRBV10-3 and TRBJ2-1; 11 nucleotides match TRBD2. The CDR3 runs to 14 residues. The ends lost 3 bases at V and 8 bases at J; junction bases unmatched: 3. The germline gives CDR1 ENHRY, CDR2 SYGVKD. The CDR3 DNA reads as TGTGCCATCAGTGACACTAGCGGGAGACATGAGCAGTTCTTC. Translating it yields CAISDTSGRHEQFF.